The 21 T cell receptor beta chains reported below all come from one sample, sequenced in a study of PD-1 blockade in classical Hodgkin lymphoma. There was relapse after autologous stem cell transplantation in every patient, and there was variation in brentuximab vedotin exposure. TCRdb keeps only in-frame clones here, not all; method: immunoSEQ multiplex PCR. This sample carries about 35,000 clones, almost 70% of them seen once, and the ten largest clones take around an eighth. The sample in question was peripheral blood mononuclear cells (PBMCs), obtained before the second cycle of nivolumab. The origin of the receptors is a human donor with classical Hodgkin lymphoma.

The V and J genes are TRBV6-5 and TRBJ1-2, with D uncertain. V was cut by 6 bases and J by 4 bases, with 12 bases left in between. Germline V gives CDR1 MNHEY, CDR2 SVGAGI. The CDR3 length is 13 residues. Written as DNA, the CDR3 is TGTGCCAGCAGATTAGGGCCCAGCTATGGCTACACCTTC. Its protein is CASRLGPSYGYTF.

This rearrangement joins TRBV28 to TRBJ2-2; 7 nucleotides line up with TRBD2. V lost 11 bases and J lost 6; bases outside the gene matches: 9. Germline assignment: CDR1 MDHEN and CDR2 SYDVKM. This CDR3 spans 13 amino acids. Here the CDR3 DNA reads TGTGCCGCCCACGGACTAGTCCCCGGGGAGCTGTTTTTT. Protein sequence: CAAHGLVPGELFF.

This sequence joins TRBV28 and TRBJ1-2; tentative D call: TRBD1 (5 bases). The V end was cut by 9 bases, the J end by 5 bases, with 16 bases between. Germline V lookup: CDR1 MDHEN, CDR2 SYDVKM. The CDR3 length is 13 residues. The CDR3 DNA reads as TGTGCCAGTAATACGCAGGGTAATTATGGCTACACCTTC. This codes for CASNTQGNYGYTF.

The table lists this clone with a count of one. V usage is TRBV7-9 and J usage is TRBJ2-1; 7 bases match TRBD1. With 5 bases clipped from V and 2 bases from J, the junction kept 6 bases outside the gene matches. The CDR3 consists of 15 residues. The germline V gene encodes CDR1 SEHNR and CDR2 FQNEAQ (reference sequence). The DNA of the CDR3 is TGTGCCAGCAGCCCTAGACAGGGTACCTACAATGAGCAGTTCTTC. The encoded protein is CASSPRQGTYNEQFF.

The chain links TRBV30 to TRBJ2-3; D gene uncertain. Germline V gene data show CDR1 as GTSNPN and CDR2 as SVGIG (reference sequence). V shed 6 bases and J shed 5 bases, with 12 bases lying between them. The CDR3 contains 12 residues. For the CDR3, the DNA is TGTGCCTGCGGCCAGGTCTTAGATACGCAGTATTTT. Protein sequence: CACGQVLDTQYF.

This clone was counted between two and nine times. This chain connects TRBV21-1 to TRBJ2-7; the tabulated D call, TRBD2, remains unverified against the DNA. TRBV21-1 is designated a pseudogene. The CDR3 contains 16 residues. In DNA form, the CDR3 reads TGTGCCAGCAGCAAAGTGGGGCGGGAGGGCCTGAACGAGCAGTACTTC. It yields the protein CASSKVGREGLNEQYF.

The chain couples TRBV12-5 to TRBJ1-5; the D gene is possibly TRBD1 (5 bases). Germline values: CDR1 LGHNT, CDR2 FRNRAP. The CDR3 covers 13 residues. V lost 3 bases to trimming and J lost 3 bases, with 6 bases between them. The CDR3 nucleotides read TGTGCTAGTGGTTTACAGGTCAATCAGCCCCAGCATTTT. Translated, it gives CASGLQVNQPQHF.

This clone was counted a few times. The CDR3 sequence is CASSSQETQYF. The CDR3, as DNA: TGTGCCAGCTCATCCCAAGAGACCCAGTACTTC. The chain employs TRBV18 and TRBJ2-5; no firm D call. The CDR3 is 11 amino acids. The V end was cut by 5 bases, the J end by 1 base, with 2 bases between. Germline CDR1 KGHSH, CDR2 LQKENI.

The chain's CDR3 is CASSLPGVTEAFF. CDR3 in DNA: TGTGCCAGCTCACTCCCAGGGGTCACTGAAGCTTTCTTT. This sequence joins TRBV18 and TRBJ1-1; D possibly corresponds to TRBD1 (6 bases). The V and J ends lost 4 bases and 4 bases respectively, with 10 bases between them. Per germline, CDR1 KGHSH and CDR2 LQKENI. This CDR3 is 13 amino acids long.

The CDR3 bases are TGCGCCAGCAGCTCCCAGGGGGCGCCCACTGAAGCTTTCTTT. It translates to CASSSQGAPTEAFF. The J gene is TRBJ1-1, the V gene TRBV5-1; 8 bases line up with TRBD1. The CDR3 extends over 14 amino acids. V trimming: 3 bases; J trimming: 4 bases; junction bases outside the gene matches: 5. Germline V gene lookup returns CDR1 SGHRS and CDR2 YFSETQ.

The rearrangement uses TRBV4-1 and TRBJ1-3; 8 nucleotides line up with TRBD1. Looked up from germline, CDR1 is MGHRA and CDR2 is YSYEKL. V trimming: 2 bases; J trimming: 2 bases; junction bases outside the gene matches: 5. This CDR3 is built from 16 residues. DNA for the CDR3: TGCGCCAGCAGCCAACGGACAGGGTCTACTGGAAACACCATATATTTT. Translation gives CASSQRTGSTGNTIYF.

This clone was detected a few times. V gene TRBV18 combines with J gene TRBJ2-3; D not resolved. Between the trimmed V and J ends, which lost 6 bases and 2 bases, there was a span of 12 bases. CDR3 length: 14 residues. Looked up from germline, CDR1 is KGHSH and CDR2 is LQKENI. CDR3 bases: TGTGCCAGCTCTCGATTAGCCGACACAGATACGCAGTATTTT. It specifies CASSRLADTDTQYF.

This clone has only one observation. The chain carries TRBV28 and TRBJ2-2; D not certain. V lost 2 bases and J lost 4, with 14 bases in between. The CDR3 runs to 16 residues. The V gene's germline CDR1 is MDHEN and CDR2 SYDVKM. CDR3: CASSLVRPSSTGELFF. Here the CDR3 DNA reads TGTGCCAGCAGTTTAGTACGACCGTCGTCCACCGGGGAGCTGTTTTTT.

The chain is built from TRBV7-2 and TRBJ2-1; 7 bases map to TRBD2. The CDR3 covers 14 residues. The germline V gene encodes CDR1 SGHTA and CDR2 FQGNSA. V dropped 2 bases and J dropped 6; count of bases not matched to a gene: 4. The CDR3 DNA follows: TGTGCCAGCAGCTTAAGACTAGCCACCAATGAGCAGTTCTTC. Translation gives CASSLRLATNEQFF.

This clone occurred once. The J gene is TRBJ2-7, the V gene TRBV4-3; 9 nucleotides agree with TRBD1. The V gene end was trimmed by 4 bases and the J gene end by 10 bases; junction bases not matched to a gene: 8. The germline V gene has CDR1 LGHNA and CDR2 YSLEER. CDR3 length: 13 residues. CDR3 sequence reads: CASSPTDRGFQYF. CDR3 in DNA: TGCGCCAGCAGCCCTACGGACAGGGGATTTCAGTACTTC.

This clone turned up a few times. The V gene is TRBV5-1, the J gene TRBJ2-5; TRBD2 agrees at 12 bases. In germline, CDR1 is SGHRS, CDR2 YFSETQ. CDR3 size: 16 residues. The V segment lost 2 bases and the J segment 5 bases; nucleotides outside the gene matches: 7. The CDR3 spells CASSFGLAGPVETQYF. The CDR3 DNA follows: TGCGCCAGCAGCTTCGGACTAGCGGGACCAGTTGAGACCCAGTACTTC.

The V call is TRBV7-2, the J call TRBJ2-5; D might be TRBD2 (6 bases). The CDR3 has 17 residues. Germline CDR1 and CDR2: SGHTA and FQGNSA. The V end lost 0 bases, the J end lost 4 bases, and 18 bases lay between the germline ends. CDR3 protein: CASSLALRGMGGETQYF. The CDR3 nucleotides read TGTGCCAGCAGCTTAGCGCTTAGAGGGATGGGGGGAGAGACCCAGTACTTC.

The V gene is TRBV7-2, the J gene TRBJ1-5, with 7 bases fitting TRBD1. The V segment lost 5 bases and the J segment 3 bases; nucleotides outside the gene matches: 4. CDR1 and CDR2 (germline): SGHTA, FQGNSA. The CDR3 contains 14 residues. DNA for the CDR3: TGTGCCAGCAGCCGGGGACAGCCCAATCAGCCCCAGCATTTT. Its translation is CASSRGQPNQPQHF.

The chain links TRBV10-3 to TRBJ2-5, with 11 bases that match TRBD1. This CDR3 comprises 16 residues. Germline V gives CDR1 ENHRY, CDR2 SYGVKD. V was pared by 6 bases and J by 4 bases, with 10 bases of the junction left unmatched. CDR3 amino acids: CAISRLGQGGSETQYF. The DNA of the CDR3 is TGTGCCATCAGCCGTCTGGGACAGGGGGGTTCAGAGACCCAGTACTTC.

This sequence joins TRBV7-2 and TRBJ2-5; 7 nucleotides agree with TRBD1. V lost 2 bases, J lost 1 base, and 7 bases stayed unmatched. The CDR3 has 16 residues. From germline, CDR1 is SGHTA and CDR2 FQGNSA. CDR3 DNA: TGTGCCAGCAGCTTATTCGGACAGGCCATCCAAGAGACCCAGTACTTC. It specifies CASSLFGQAIQETQYF.

The V call is TRBV27, the J call TRBJ2-7, with 7 bases lining up with TRBD1. CDR1 and CDR2 (germline): MNHEY, SMNVEV (reference sequence). This CDR3 is built from 14 residues. Trimming removed 3 bases from V and 7 bases from J; junction bases left unmatched: 9. CDR3: CASSFGTDFGEQYF. CDR3 nucleotides: TGTGCCAGCAGTTTCGGGACAGACTTCGGAGAGCAGTACTTC.